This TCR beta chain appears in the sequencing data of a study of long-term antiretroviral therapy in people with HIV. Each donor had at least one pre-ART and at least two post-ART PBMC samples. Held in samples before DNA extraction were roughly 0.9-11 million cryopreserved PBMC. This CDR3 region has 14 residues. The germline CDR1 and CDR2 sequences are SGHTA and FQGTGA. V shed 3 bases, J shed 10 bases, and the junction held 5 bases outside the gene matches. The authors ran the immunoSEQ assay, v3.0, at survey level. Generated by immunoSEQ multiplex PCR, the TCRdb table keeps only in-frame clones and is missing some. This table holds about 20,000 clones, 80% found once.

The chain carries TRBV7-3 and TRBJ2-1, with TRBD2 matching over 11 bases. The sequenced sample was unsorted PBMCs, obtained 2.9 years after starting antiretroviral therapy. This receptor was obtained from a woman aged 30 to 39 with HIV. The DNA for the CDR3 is TGTGCCAGCAGCTTTAGCGGGGGGGCCCGAGAGCAGTTCTTC. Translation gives CASSFSGGAREQFF.